This TCR beta chain comes out of a study of T cell responses to AZD1222 COVID-19 vaccine. V dropped 8 bases and J dropped 0 bases, with 14 bases sitting between them. Germline assignment: CDR1 MNHNS and CDR2 SASEGT. The CDR3 has 15 residues. Concerning this clone: Its antigen is not identified.

Whole-study findings and limits: Donors were chiefly white British, with a greater number of females, and clonal diversity was perhaps underestimated. AZD1222 recipients seropositive at baseline numbered only 6 or 7. Recipients of two AZD1222 doses showed rising Spike-specific TCR breadth and depth.

Measured with immunoSEQ multiplex PCR; TCRdb has only the in-frame clones, and not every one. The sample lists 100,000 to 150,000 clones; just over 85% were seen once. The TCR comes from an adult who received the AZD1222 COVID-19 vaccine. The chain employs TRBV6-1 and TRBJ1-5; D is uncertain. Specimen: peripheral blood, collected 28 days after the second AZD1222 dose. This CDR3 is CASSLGRYSNQPQHF. CDR3 bases: TGTGCCAGCTCATTAGGACGCTATAGCAATCAGCCCCAGCATTTT.